The 30 T cell receptor beta chains in this list originate from one sample, sequenced in a study of T-cell reconstitution after alpha-beta-depleted transplantation in children. Construction of the TCRbeta library involved unique molecular identifiers. TCRdb re-called the PCR reads through MiXCR, storing one row per CDR3 protein. The sample consists of fewer than 750,000 distinct CDR3 sequences, more than 20% of them appearing once. Source: PBMCs, mostly from graft donor cells, taken 360 days after TCRalphabeta/CD19-depleted stem cell transplant. The receptors shown here come from a boy younger than two who had a stem cell transplant for acute myeloid leukemia, so the T cells may come from the graft donor.

At least ten counts were recorded for this clonotype. The rearrangement links TRBV5-1 to TRBJ2-5; D possibly corresponds to TRBD2 (5 bases). The germline CDR1 and CDR2 sequences are SGHRS and YFSETQ. V lost 2 bases, J lost 5 bases, and 19 bases lay in between. The CDR3 length is 16 residues. DNA for the CDR3: TGCGCCAGCAGCTTAGGTAGCTTTGGAGGACTCGAGACCCAGTACTTC. As protein: CASSLGSFGGLETQYF.

The chain has TRBV15 and TRBJ1-1; possibly TRBD1 for D (5 bases). There are 13 residues in the CDR3. V gave up 0 bases and J gave up 6 bases, with 8 bases separating them. Germline V CDR1 and CDR2: LNHNV, YYDKDF (reference sequence). CDR3 DNA: TGTGCCACCAGCAGAGATCTCAGGGCTGAAGCTTTCTTT. Residues: CATSRDLRAEAFF.

In its sample, this clonotype was seen many times. This sequence joins TRBV11-2 and TRBJ2-7, with TRBD1 matching 12 bases. Germline V lookup: CDR1 SGHAT, CDR2 FQNNGV. This CDR3 comprises 17 residues. J lost 4 bases, V lost 5 bases, and 12 bases had no gene match. The CDR3 region has the DNA TGTGCCAGCAGCGCTATACGGGACAGGGGGCCTTGGTACGAGCAGTACTTC. It is translated as CASSAIRDRGPWYEQYF.

This chain connects TRBV29-1 to TRBJ1-3, with 7 positions matching TRBD1. Germline CDR1 is SQVTM and CDR2 is ANQGSEA. CDR3 length: 14 amino acids. The V segment lost 6 bases and the J segment 4 bases; nucleotides outside the gene matches: 9. CDR3 nucleotide sequence: TGCAGCGTCAAAAGGACAGGAGCAGGAAACACCATATATTTT. Protein: CSVKRTGAGNTIYF.

This clonotype appeared a few times. The chain has TRBV2 and TRBJ2-5; 10 nucleotides align to TRBD1. Germline-derived CDR1 and CDR2 are SNHLY and FYNNEI. The CDR3 length is 17 residues. The J segment lost 1 base and the V segment lost 1 base, leaving 6 bases of the junction unmatched. CDR3 protein: CASSEVGTGATQETQYF. Written as DNA, the CDR3 is TGTGCCAGCAGTGAAGTCGGGACAGGGGCTACCCAAGAGACCCAGTACTTC.

This clonotype was observed many times. The rearrangement joins TRBV5-1 to TRBJ1-3; 7 bases are a match to TRBD1. The V and J ends lost 4 bases and 1 base, in that order; junction bases with no gene match: 8. CDR1 and CDR2 from the germline V gene are SGHRS and YFSETQ. This CDR3 has 16 residues. The CDR3 coding sequence is TGCGCCAGCAGCCCGGAACAGGGGTGGTCTGGAAACACCATATATTTT. Amino acids: CASSPEQGWSGNTIYF.

CDR3 residues: CASSLAGPRANYGYTF. The DNA for the CDR3 is TGTGCCAGCAGTTTAGCGGGTCCCAGGGCAAACTATGGCTACACCTTC. This chain uses TRBV12-3 or TRBV12-4 with TRBJ1-2; D might be TRBD1 (5 bases). With 0 bases removed from V and 2 bases from J, the gap between germline ends came to 13 bases. The CDR3 loop spans 16 amino acids.

This clonotype was detected a few times. The V gene is TRBV4-3, the J gene TRBJ2-5; D not certain. Trimming took off 4 bases at V and 4 bases at J, with 16 bases between the two ends. The CDR3 runs to 15 residues. Germline V gene lookup returns CDR1 LGHNA and CDR2 YSLEER. CDR3 DNA: TGCGCCAGCAGCCTGCACCTCGAGTCATCAGAGACCCAGTACTTC. Its translation is CASSLHLESSETQYF.

The V and J genes are TRBV6-1 and TRBJ1-3; tentatively, D is TRBD1 (6 bases). The germline V and J ends were trimmed by 10 bases and 1 base, with 11 bases remaining between them. The germline CDR1 and CDR2 sequences are MNHNS and SASEGT. This CDR3 is 13 amino acids long. CDR3 sequence reads: CATWTESGNTIYF. CDR3 coding DNA: TGTGCCACCTGGACAGAATCTGGAAACACCATATATTTT.

The rearrangement joins TRBV4-3 to TRBJ2-5; D gene ambiguous. The length of the CDR3 is 15 residues. Trimming took 0 bases from V and 7 from J, leaving 15 bases between them. The germline V gene has CDR1 LGHNA and CDR2 YSLEER. The CDR3 here is CASSQEVDEFGTQYF. CDR3 DNA: TGCGCCAGCAGCCAAGAAGTGGACGAATTCGGGACCCAGTACTTC.

This clonotype has just a few counts. The genes are TRBV12-3 or TRBV12-4 and TRBJ2-2; no clear D gene. CDR3 length: 11 amino acids. V was shortened by 8 bases and J by 6 bases, with 7 bases between the two germline ends. The CDR3 nucleotides are TGTGCCAGCGAATGGTCCGGGGAGCTGTTTTTT. Translating gives CASEWSGELFF.

This clonotype was counted only a few times. V usage is TRBV5-1 and J usage is TRBJ1-5; D is perhaps TRBD1 (6 bases). CDR3 length: 15 residues. Germline assignment: CDR1 SGHRS and CDR2 YFSETQ. V shed 1 base and J shed 6 bases, with 14 bases lying between them. The CDR3 region has the DNA TGCGCCAGCAGCTTGAACACAGGGCCTGGTCAGCCCCAGCATTTT. Encoded protein: CASSLNTGPGQPQHF.

The V call is TRBV20-1, the J call TRBJ1-1; TRBD1 is a possible D gene (5 bases). The CDR3 sequence is 13 residues long. Trimming cost V 6 bases and J 3 bases, with 14 bases left between them. Germline V gene sequence: CDR1 DFQATT, CDR2 SNEGSKA (reference sequence). This chain's CDR3 is CSAKGSMHTEAFF. DNA of the CDR3: TGCAGTGCGAAGGGGAGTATGCACACTGAAGCTTTCTTT.

The chain couples TRBV5-1 to TRBJ2-1, with 11 bases fitting TRBD1. Per the germline V gene, CDR1 is SGHRS and CDR2 is YFSETQ. Trimming took 5 bases from V and 6 from J; bases not matched to a gene: 4. CDR3 length: 14 residues. CDR3: CASRPGQGGNEQFF. The CDR3 DNA reads as TGCGCCAGCAGACCGGGACAGGGGGGCAATGAGCAGTTCTTC.

The DNA of the CDR3 is TGCAGCGTCGAGACTAGTGACCGGGCGTACGAGCAGTACTTC. Translating it yields CSVETSDRAYEQYF. The chain recombines TRBV29-1 with TRBJ2-7; tentative D call: TRBD2 (6 bases). CDR1 is SQVTM and CDR2 is ANQGSEA in the germline V gene. The CDR3 runs to 14 residues. Between the trimmed V and J ends, which lost 6 bases and 4 bases, there was a span of 19 bases.

The chain employs TRBV7-8 and TRBJ1-5; D unclear. The CDR3 extends over 15 amino acids. CDR1 and CDR2 (germline): SGHVS, FQNEAQ. V lost 2 bases and J lost 0, with 8 bases in between. The CDR3 reads CASSLRTDSNQPQHF. The CDR3 DNA follows: TGTGCCAGCAGCTTACGGACGGATAGCAATCAGCCCCAGCATTTT.

This clonotype has more than one count but fewer than ten. The V call is TRBV7-2, the J call TRBJ2-5; the D gene is possibly TRBD2 (6 bases). Trimming removed 5 bases at V and 4 bases at J, with 14 bases between. CDR1 and CDR2 from the germline V gene are SGHTA and FQGNSA. The CDR3 length is 14 residues. The CDR3 coding sequence is TGTGCCAGCAGCCAGGCCCTTAGCGGAGAGACCCAGTACTTC. Residues: CASSQALSGETQYF.

Comments on this clonotype: The CDR3 does not end in the conserved phenylalanine or tryptophan, so this is likely a read error. This chain links TRBV12-3 or TRBV12-4 with TRBJ1-1; D is unclear. The V gene lost 3 bases and the J gene lost 11 bases, with 13 bases spanning the gap. The CDR3 length is 12 residues. CDR3 protein: CASSLPTATAFV. DNA of the CDR3: TGTGCCAGCAGTTTGCCTACTGCGACGGCTTTCGTT.

This clonotype was seen repeatedly, ten times or more. This chain links TRBV20-1 with TRBJ1-1, with a possible D match to TRBD1 (5 bases). V gave up 6 bases and J gave up 8 bases, with 13 bases separating them. CDR1 is DFQATT and CDR2 is SNEGSKA in the germline V gene (reference sequence). The CDR3 is 11 residues long. This CDR3 is CSATVGEEAFF. The CDR3 bases are TGCAGTGCCACAGTGGGGGAAGAAGCTTTCTTT.

J is TRBJ1-1 and V is TRBV9; maybe TRBD1 (6 bases). CDR1 and CDR2 from the germline V gene are SGDLS and YYNGEE. CDR3 length: 13 amino acids. The ends were cut back, 5 bases at V and 6 bases at J, with 14 bases in the middle. The CDR3 sequence is CASSLTGRAEAFF. The DNA for the CDR3 is TGTGCCAGCAGTCTTACAGGGAGGGCTGAAGCTTTCTTT.

The gene calls are TRBV11-1 and TRBJ2-3; 8 bases fit TRBD2. V gave up 3 bases and J gave up 2 bases; unmatched junction bases: 22. The CDR3 contains 21 residues. Per germline, CDR1 SGHAT and CDR2 FQDESV (reference sequence). The DNA for the CDR3 is TGTGCCAGCAGCTTCTCCGCGGGGGGCCGACCGAAGTTCTTGATCACAGATACGCAGTATTTT. Protein sequence: CASSFSAGGRPKFLITDTQYF.

This clonotype was recorded at least ten times. The chain carries TRBV7-9 and TRBJ2-3; no reliable D call. Germline V gene sequence: CDR1 SEHNR, CDR2 FQNEAQ (reference sequence). V was trimmed by 4 bases and J by 2 bases, leaving 16 bases between them. The CDR3 is 16 amino acids. For the CDR3, the DNA is TGTGCCAGCAGCTCCCACCTGCGCAATAACACAGATACGCAGTATTTT. Its translation is CASSSHLRNNTDTQYF.

This CDR3 reads CASRSRGRTKDDTQYF. In DNA, the CDR3 is TGTGCCAGCAGGAGTAGGGGCAGGACGAAGGACGATACGCAGTATTTT. This sequence joins TRBV28 and TRBJ2-3; TRBD1 is a possible D gene (5 bases). From germline, CDR1 is MDHEN and CDR2 SYDVKM. V lost 6 bases, J lost 6 bases, and 22 bases lay in between. The CDR3 length is 16 residues.

This clonotype came up many times. The J gene is TRBJ2-3, the V gene TRBV7-9; the D gene could be TRBD1 or TRBD2 (5 bases each). The germline CDR1 and CDR2 sequences are SEHNR and FQNEAQ (reference sequence). The CDR3 extends over 14 amino acids. Trimming stripped 4 bases from V and 0 bases from J, with 8 bases between. This CDR3 reads CASSWDLSTDTQYF. The CDR3 DNA reads as TGTGCCAGCAGCTGGGACCTCAGCACAGATACGCAGTATTTT.

The genes are TRBV12-3 or TRBV12-4 and TRBJ1-2, with TRBD1 matching over 8 bases. The CDR3 length is 15 residues. The junction had 14 bases not matched to a gene; V was cut back by 10 bases and J by 4 bases. CDR3 nucleotide sequence: TGTGCCATCCGAGGGCCAGGGGGCGTGGGCTATGGCTACACCTTC. Protein sequence: CAIRGPGGVGYGYTF.

This rearrangement joins TRBV28 to TRBJ2-7, with D perhaps TRBD1 (6 bases). Trimming took off 5 bases at V and 3 bases at J, with 14 bases between the two ends. The CDR3 loop spans 14 amino acids. Germline assignment: CDR1 MDHEN and CDR2 SYDVKM. The CDR3 here is CASSPVPRGYEQYV. CDR3 DNA sequence: TGTGCCAGCAGTCCCGTCCCCAGGGGCTACGAGCAGTACGTC.

The V gene is TRBV15, the J gene TRBJ2-7, with 7 positions matching TRBD2. Germline V gene lookup returns CDR1 LNHNV and CDR2 YYDKDF (reference sequence). With V trimmed by 1 base and J by 4 bases, 7 bases remained unmatched. This CDR3 is built from 15 residues. This CDR3 reads CATSRVGRGWYEQYV. In DNA, the CDR3 is TGTGCCACCAGCAGAGTAGGGAGGGGTTGGTACGAGCAGTACGTC.

The chain combines TRBV11-2 with TRBJ1-2; no definite D call. CDR3 size: 13 residues. Germline V gene sequence: CDR1 SGHAT, CDR2 FQNNGV. Trimming shortened V by 0 bases and J by 4 bases, and 6 bases separated the two germline ends. CDR3: CASSLDSVYGYTF. The CDR3, as DNA: TGTGCCAGCAGCTTAGATAGTGTCTATGGCTACACCTTC.

The chain employs TRBV7-2 and TRBJ2-7; TRBD2 aligns across 7 bases. Germline V gives CDR1 SGHTA, CDR2 FQGNSA. This CDR3 is built from 15 residues. V lost 1 base, J lost 2 bases, and 5 bases stayed unmatched. The CDR3 DNA sequence: TGTGCCAGCAGCTTAGAGGCGGGGGACCCCTACGAGCAGTACTTC. Its translation is CASSLEAGDPYEQYF.

The table lists this clonotype with many counts. The chain is built from TRBV7-2 and TRBJ1-1, with a weak D call TRBD1 (6 bases). Trimming cost V 5 bases and J 2 bases, with 15 bases left between them. Germline CDR1 is SGHTA and CDR2 is FQGNSA. This CDR3 is 15 amino acids long. The CDR3 region is CASSAQWGRNTEAFF. CDR3 sequence (DNA): TGTGCCAGCAGCGCACAATGGGGGCGAAACACTGAAGCTTTCTTT. The entire variable domain, with the rest obtained from reference TRBV7-2 and TRBJ1-1, is as follows: GAGVSQSPSNKVTEKGKDVELRCDPISGHTALYWYRQSLGQGLEFLIYFQGNSAPDKSGLPSDRFSAERTGGSVSTLTIQRTQQEDSAVYLCASSAQWGRNTEAFFGQGTRLTVV.